This T cell receptor (beta chain) was obtained from a study of cytomegalovirus exposure and HLA in healthy donors. Study-wide background: Drawn from HLA-typed donors, 80 million to 95 million unique TCRs were held in an early data release. Regarding the study as a whole: The classifier, whose performance was assessed in both the original and validation cohorts, reportedly diagnosed cytomegalovirus status with high specificity and sensitivity. Presence/absence analyses assumed roughly uniform sequencing depth across donors, which may not hold.

The PCR was carried out with 60 Vbeta primers and 13 Jbeta primers. Clones were sequenced by immunoSEQ multiplex PCR, and TCRdb holds only the in-frame ones, with some missing. The table includes about 100,000 clones, around 76% detected once. V was clipped by 3 bases and J by 9 bases; unmatched bases: 3. This CDR3 contains 13 residues. From germline, CDR1 is LGHNA and CDR2 YSLEER. A remark on this clone: Its antigen is currently unknown.

Source material: PBMCs. The genes are TRBV4-3 and TRBJ2-1, with 9 bases that match TRBD2. This receptor was obtained from a middle-aged man in good health and CMV-seropositive. The CDR3, as DNA: TGCGCCAGCAGCCAGACAGCGGGAGGTGAGCAGTTCTTC. Translation gives CASSQTAGGEQFF.